The 30 T cell receptor beta chains presented below share a single source sample, sequenced in a study of OX40 agonist ivuxolimab in advanced cancers. Sequencing used immunoSEQ multiplex PCR; TCRdb keeps in-frame clones, though not all of them. The table lists about 68,000 clones, about 80% of them singletons. Sequenced material: CD4+ or CD8+ T cells sorted from blood, taken in a trial of the OX40 agonist ivuxolimab. The receptors were sampled from an adult with an advanced solid tumor such as melanoma, head and neck, liver or kidney cancer.

This rearrangement joins TRBV7-2 to TRBJ2-5, with D tentatively TRBD1 (7 bases). This CDR3 spans 14 amino acids. V shed 5 bases and J shed 5 bases, with 15 bases lying between them. Germline lookup yields CDR1 SGHTA and CDR2 FQGNSA. The CDR3 sequence: CASSLGGRGETQYF. The DNA of the CDR3 is TGTGCCAGCAGCCTCGGGGGCAGGGGGGAGACCCAGTACTTC.

The chain has TRBV7-9 and TRBJ2-1, with D possibly being TRBD2 (6 bases). Between the trimmed V and J ends, which lost 0 bases and 5 bases, there was a span of 11 bases. The CDR3 is 15 residues long. Germline CDR1 reads SEHNR; CDR2 reads FQNEAQ (reference sequence). The CDR3 sequence: CASSLAGGVNNEQFF. CDR3 sequence (DNA): TGTGCCAGCAGCTTAGCTGGCGGGGTAAACAATGAGCAGTTCTTC.

With regard to this clone: Other DNA variants within this sample encode the same CDR3. The V call is TRBV27, the J call TRBJ2-5; D not certain. This CDR3 is built from 13 residues. Trimming shortened V by 6 bases and J by 5 bases, and 13 bases separated the two germline ends. Per the germline V gene, CDR1 is MNHEY and CDR2 is SMNVEV (reference sequence). The CDR3: CASSPRRSETQYF. In DNA, the CDR3 is TGTGCCAGCAGCCCCAGGCGGTCGGAGACCCAGTACTTC.

The CDR3 sequence is CASSLMWNGGTEAFF. As DNA, the CDR3 is TGTGCCAGCAGTTTAATGTGGAACGGTGGAACTGAAGCTTTCTTT. The J gene is TRBJ1-1, the V gene TRBV27; D uncertain. This CDR3 region has 15 residues. Trimming left V 2 bases short and J 5 bases short, with 15 bases between. Germline loops: CDR1 MNHEY, CDR2 SMNVEV (reference sequence).

This clone was recorded once. V is TRBV7-8 and J is TRBJ2-3; 7 nucleotides line up with TRBD1. The V gene end was trimmed by 3 bases and the J gene end by 1 base; junction bases not matched to a gene: 4. The germline V gene encodes CDR1 SGHVS and CDR2 FQNEAQ. There are 15 residues in the CDR3. As DNA, the CDR3 is TGTGCCAGCAGCTTGGTGGGGACAGGCACAGATACGCAGTATTTT. Residues: CASSLVGTGTDTQYF.

The chain uses TRBV6-5 and TRBJ1-2; D might be TRBD1 (5 bases). The V end was cut by 7 bases, the J end by 6 bases, with 18 bases between. The germline V gene encodes CDR1 MNHEY and CDR2 SVGAGI. This CDR3 is 14 amino acids long. This CDR3 is CASKKSGGFDGYTF. The DNA of the CDR3 is TGTGCCAGCAAAAAGTCGGGGGGATTCGATGGCTACACCTTC.

This chain links TRBV7-2 with TRBJ1-2; no firm D call. From germline, CDR1 is SGHTA and CDR2 FQGNSA. This CDR3 has 12 residues. With 5 bases removed from V and 8 bases from J, the gap between germline ends came to 12 bases. In DNA, the CDR3 is TGTGCCAGCAGCCCGGATCTTTGGGGCTACACCTTC. Protein product: CASSPDLWGYTF.

This clone was seen more than once but under ten times. The chain recombines TRBV12-5 with TRBJ2-7; TRBD1 matches 7 bases. This CDR3 is 13 amino acids long. Per the germline V gene, CDR1 is LGHNT and CDR2 is FRNRAP. V lost 3 bases to trimming and J lost 4 bases; unmatched junction nucleotides: 3. The CDR3 sequence is CASGLPQGYEQYF. The CDR3 nucleotides are TGTGCTAGTGGTTTACCACAGGGGTACGAGCAGTACTTC.

This chain joins TRBV2 and TRBJ2-3; the match to TRBD1 covers 11 bases. J was trimmed by 3 bases and V by 5 bases; bases with no gene match: 1. This CDR3 comprises 14 residues. From germline, CDR1 is SNHLY and CDR2 FYNNEI. CDR3 region: CASSRDRGTDTQYF. CDR3 bases: TGTGCCAGCAGTCGGGACAGGGGGACAGATACGCAGTATTTT.

The rearrangement joins TRBV5-1 to TRBJ2-3; D perhaps matches TRBD1 (6 bases). The V end was cut by 0 bases, the J end by 2 bases, with 7 bases between. This CDR3 has 14 residues. CDR1 and CDR2 (germline): SGHRS, YFSETQ. The CDR3 DNA sequence: TGCGCCAGCAGCTTGGGGGACATCACAGATACGCAGTATTTT. It yields the protein CASSLGDITDTQYF.

The rearrangement uses TRBV6-4 and TRBJ1-1, with D tentatively TRBD1 (6 bases). CDR1 and CDR2 (germline): MRHNA, SNTAGT. The CDR3 is made up of 13 amino acids. Trimming removed 3 bases from V and 11 bases from J, with 16 bases in between. This chain's CDR3 is CASSEQAGARAFF. CDR3 DNA sequence: TGTGCCAGCAGTGAACAGGCGGGGGCTAGGGCTTTCTTT.

The V call is TRBV20-1, the J call TRBJ2-5; D is unclear. The CDR3 is 10 amino acids. The germline CDR1 and CDR2 sequences are DFQATT and SNEGSKA (reference sequence). Trimming shortened V by 3 bases and J by 3 bases, and 2 bases separated the two germline ends. The CDR3 region is CSARKETQYF. Here the CDR3 DNA reads TGCAGTGCTAGGAAAGAGACCCAGTACTTC.

This clone was seen more than once but under ten times. The CDR3, as DNA: TGTGCCAGCAGCGCTCTTGGGGGGCGAAGCGATGAGCAGTTCTTC. It translates to CASSALGGRSDEQFF. The gene calls are TRBV7-8 and TRBJ2-1; either TRBD1 or TRBD2 may supply D (6 bases each). The V and J ends lost 5 bases and 8 bases respectively, with 19 bases between them. CDR1 is SGHVS, CDR2 FQNEAQ, per germline. The CDR3 consists of 15 residues. The full variable domain, completed using reference TRBV7-8 and TRBJ2-1, is GAGVSQSPRYKVAKRGQDVALRCDPISGHVSLFWYQQALGQGPEFLTYFQNEAQLDKSGLPSDRFFAERPEGSVSTLKIQRTQQEDSAVYLCASSALGGRSDEQFFGPGTRLTVL.

A word on this clone: Distinct nucleotide sequences in the sample also encode this CDR3. V gene TRBV6-1 combines with J gene TRBJ1-1, with 8 nucleotides matching TRBD1. Unmatched junction bases numbered 2, after V lost 3 bases and J lost 5 bases. Per the germline V gene, CDR1 is MNHNS and CDR2 is SASEGT. The CDR3 covers 13 residues. The CDR3: CASSDRQGTEAFF. CDR3 DNA: TGTGCCAGCAGTGATAGACAGGGGACTGAAGCTTTCTTT.

The chain uses TRBV18 and TRBJ1-1; D unresolved. V dropped 3 bases and J dropped 0 bases, with 11 bases sitting between them. Germline V gene data show CDR1 as KGHSH and CDR2 as LQKENI. The CDR3 length is 15 residues. The CDR3 sequence: CASSPVAAMNTEAFF. DNA for the CDR3: TGTGCCAGCTCACCCGTAGCGGCCATGAACACTGAAGCTTTCTTT.

The genes are TRBV5-1 and TRBJ2-7; D is unresolved. Trimming cost V 3 bases and J 3 bases, with 4 bases left between them. CDR3 length: 11 amino acids. Looked up from germline, CDR1 is SGHRS and CDR2 is YFSETQ. The CDR3 region has the DNA TGCGCCAGCAGCTCCGACTACGAGCAGTACTTC. Amino acid sequence: CASSSDYEQYF.

The genes are TRBV19 and TRBJ1-5; D is possibly TRBD1 (5 bases). V shed 3 bases and J shed 6 bases, with 15 bases lying between them. CDR1 is LNHDA and CDR2 is SQIVND in the germline V gene (reference sequence). CDR3 length: 15 amino acids. The CDR3 protein is CASSMRGDASQPQHF. The CDR3 DNA reads as TGTGCCAGTAGTATGCGAGGGGACGCAAGTCAGCCCCAGCATTTT.

The genes are TRBV5-1 and TRBJ1-1; D not certain. Trimming left V 4 bases short and J 0 bases short, with 7 bases between. Germline CDR1 SGHRS, CDR2 YFSETQ. This CDR3 contains 13 residues. The CDR3 nucleotides read TGCGCCAGCAGCCTAAGGGTGAACACTGAAGCTTTCTTT. Protein sequence: CASSLRVNTEAFF. The full variable domain, its missing parts supplied by reference TRBV5-1 and TRBJ1-1, is KAGVTQTPRYLIKTRGQQVTLSCSPISGHRSVSWYQQTPGQGLQFLFEYFSETQRNKGNFPGRFSGRQFSNSRSEMNVSTLELGDSALYLCASSLRVNTEAFFGQGTRLTVV.

The CDR3, as DNA: TGTGCCAGCAGCTTAGAAGGCAGCTCTGGGGCCAACGTCCTGACTTTC. It encodes CASSLEGSSGANVLTF. This sequence joins TRBV7-2 and TRBJ2-6; no clear D. From germline, CDR1 is SGHTA and CDR2 FQGNSA. Trimming cost V 1 base and J 0 bases, with 7 bases left between them. The CDR3 is 16 amino acids.

This clone was picked up one time. V gene TRBV5-1 combines with J gene TRBJ2-7; 7 bases map to TRBD1. The germline gives CDR1 SGHRS, CDR2 YFSETQ. CDR3 size: 18 residues. With 3 bases clipped from V and 3 bases from J, the junction kept 18 bases outside the gene matches. The CDR3 nucleotides read TGCGCCAGCAGCTCGGGACGAGGACAGGTCCGAGGCATCTACGAGCAGTACTTC. Its translation: CASSSGRGQVRGIYEQYF.

This clone was detected a few times. The chain has TRBV19 and TRBJ2-3; 11 bases are shared with TRBD2. Losses at the gene ends were 6 bases for V and 5 bases for J; bases not matched to a gene: 10. The CDR3 length is 16 residues. Germline loops: CDR1 LNHDA, CDR2 SQIVND (reference sequence). The CDR3 bases are TGTGCCAGTAGCACCCTTAGCGGGGGGGCTGGAGATACGCAGTATTTT. Amino acids: CASSTLSGGAGDTQYF.

This clone was seen only a few times. The V and J genes are TRBV5-8 and TRBJ1-2; D remains unclear. CDR1 and CDR2 (germline): SGHTS, YDEGEE. The CDR3 length is 14 residues. V was shortened by 2 bases and J by 3 bases, with 11 bases between the two germline ends. CDR3 sequence reads: CASSLGRPDYGYTF. The CDR3 region has the DNA TGTGCCAGCAGCTTAGGGCGTCCTGACTATGGCTACACCTTC.

The chain links TRBV6-5 to TRBJ2-1; 8 bases are shared with TRBD1. This CDR3 is 15 amino acids long. Germline lookup yields CDR1 MNHEY and CDR2 SVGAGI. J gave up 3 bases and V 7 bases, and 8 bases lay outside the gene matches. The CDR3 loop reads CASTPGDRYYNEQFF. The CDR3 DNA is TGTGCCAGCACCCCCGGGGACAGGTACTACAATGAGCAGTTCTTC.

This chain links TRBV5-6 with TRBJ2-5, with 10 bases lining up with TRBD1. J gave up 4 bases and V 4 bases, and 4 bases lay outside the gene matches. Looked up from germline, CDR1 is SGHDT and CDR2 is YYEEEE. This CDR3 has 14 residues. The CDR3 reads CASSGGQGSETQYF. The DNA for the CDR3 is TGTGCCAGCAGCGGGGGACAGGGGTCAGAGACCCAGTACTTC.

V and J are TRBV27 and TRBJ2-5; no definite D call. Germline V gene lookup returns CDR1 MNHEY and CDR2 SMNVEV (reference sequence). V was cut by 0 bases and J by 4 bases, with 9 bases left in between. The CDR3 consists of 14 residues. CDR3 DNA sequence: TGTGCCAGCAGTTTATCGAGGCTCTCAGAGACCCAGTACTTC. It yields the protein CASSLSRLSETQYF.

The chain has TRBV19 and TRBJ2-2; D assignment may be TRBD1 or TRBD2 (5 bases each). Trimming shortened V by 6 bases and J by 3 bases, and 11 bases separated the two germline ends. The CDR3 has 14 amino acids. Germline CDR1 reads LNHDA; CDR2 reads SQIVND (reference sequence). The CDR3 protein is CASRGTGYTGELFF. The CDR3 nucleotides are TGTGCCAGTAGGGGGACGGGTTACACCGGGGAGCTGTTTTTT.

The chain carries TRBV21-1 and TRBJ2-7; the D call in the table, TRBD1, was not verified against the DNA. TRBV21-1 is given as a pseudogene. There are 15 residues in the CDR3. Written as DNA, the CDR3 is TGTGCCAGCCGGCAGCACGGGACACCAAACTACGAGCAGTACTTC. Protein sequence: CASRQHGTPNYEQYF.

V gene TRBV6-5 combines with J gene TRBJ2-3; weak D call: TRBD2 (5 bases). The length of the CDR3 is 16 residues. Trimming stripped 4 bases from V and 4 bases from J, with 18 bases between. CDR1 is MNHEY and CDR2 is SVGAGI in the germline V gene. The CDR3 loop is CASSSIGSGSPDTQYF. The CDR3 DNA is TGTGCCAGCAGTTCAATAGGGAGCGGCTCCCCAGATACGCAGTATTTT.

The rearrangement uses TRBV7-8 and TRBJ2-3, with 7 bases lining up with TRBD2. Germline CDR1 is SGHVS and CDR2 is FQNEAQ. V lost 7 bases, J lost 2 bases, and 9 bases stayed unmatched. The CDR3 covers 15 residues. CDR3 in amino acids: CASTRSGEPTDTQYF. DNA for the CDR3: TGTGCCAGCACAAGGAGCGGGGAGCCCACAGATACGCAGTATTTT.

This chain links TRBV7-2 with TRBJ2-5, with 16 bases matching TRBD2. The V gene end was trimmed by 5 bases and the J gene end by 5 bases; junction bases not matched to a gene: 5. CDR3 size: 16 residues. Germline values: CDR1 SGHTA, CDR2 FQGNSA. This CDR3 is CASSKGLAGGRETQYF. DNA of the CDR3: TGTGCCAGCAGCAAGGGACTAGCGGGGGGGCGGGAGACCCAGTACTTC.